This is a list of T cell receptor beta chains from one sample in a study of blood T cells in healthy people across ages. Each CDR3 protein is one row after TCRdb ran MiXCR on the 5' RACE reads. The sample has 1.6 million or so distinct CDR3 sequences, approximately 32% seen once. The sequenced sample consisted of blood. The origin of the receptors is a woman aged 30 to 39 in good health. Both conserved end residues are part of each CDR3. Fields, in order: clone size, J gene, D gene, V gene, CDR3 DNA, CDR3 protein. The D gene is left open where the match is weak. The listing skips clone size in some rows; elsewhere it reads once, few, many or a size class.

-	TRBJ1-1	TRBD1	TRBV5-6	TGTGCCAGCAGCGGCGACAGGGGAAAGGGAGCTTTCTTT	CASSGDRGKGAFF
-	TRBJ2-7	TRBD2	TRBV11-2	TGTGTCAGCAGCTGGGTACTAGCGGGAGAAGTCTACGAGCAGTACTTC	CVSSWVLAGEVYEQYF
few	TRBJ1-1	-	TRBV5-6	TGTGCCAGCAGCTTGGGACTTCGAGGGGTCGCTTTCTTT	CASSLGLRGVAFF
few	TRBJ2-3	TRBD1	TRBV7-2	TGTGCCAGCAGCCACGGGACAGGGGGCAATACGCAGTATTTT	CASSHGTGGNTQYF
few	TRBJ2-3	TRBD2	TRBV7-3	TGTGCCAGCAGCAAGACTAGCGGGGGGCCCACAGATACGCAGTATTTT	CASSKTSGGPTDTQYF
-	TRBJ2-1	-	TRBV12-3/TRBV12-4	TGTGCCAGCAATGACGTAAGAGGTCTTAATGAGCAGTTCTTC	CASNDVRGLNEQFF
many	TRBJ1-1	-	TRBV20-1	TGCAGTGTCGCGGGCGTGACTGAAGCTTTCTTT	CSVAGVTEAFF
-	TRBJ2-7	-	TRBV16	TGTGCCAGCAGCCTGCAAAGAATACACTCACAGGGTGGCTACGAGCAGTACTTC	CASSLQRIHSQGGYEQYF
-	TRBJ2-7	-	TRBV15	TGTGCCACCAGCAGAGGGGGAACAGGGCTGGTAGGGTCCTACGAGCAGTACTTC	CATSRGGTGLVGSYEQYF
-	TRBJ1-2	TRBD1	TRBV29-1	TGCAGCGTTGCCAAGACAGGGCGGGACTACACCTTC	CSVAKTGRDYTF
-	TRBJ2-7	TRBD2	TRBV5-1	TGCGCCAGCAGCTTCACGGGGGGGTACTACGAGCAGTACTTC	CASSFTGGYYEQYF
-	TRBJ1-2	TRBD1	TRBV12-3/TRBV12-4	TGTGCCAGCACTTTACAGGGGGCGCGTGGCTACACCTTC	CASTLQGARGYTF
few	TRBJ1-2	-	TRBV10-3	TGTGCCATCAGTGAGTCGATGTCAGGGGCTTTTAACTATGGCTACACCTTC	CAISESMSGAFNYGYTF
-	TRBJ2-7	-	TRBV10-1	TGCGCCAGCAGTGAGACCCGGGGTGGATCCGACGAGCAGTACTTC	CASSETRGGSDEQYF
many	TRBJ2-5	TRBD1	TRBV12-3/TRBV12-4	TGTGCCAGCAGTTTAGGGACAGGGTTGACCCAGTACTTC	CASSLGTGLTQYF
few	TRBJ2-7	-	TRBV20-1	TGCAGTGCCAGCCCCGGGGGCCTCTCCTACGAGCAGTACTTC	CSASPGGLSYEQYF
few	TRBJ2-7	-	TRBV9	TGTGCCAGCAGCGAGGGCCAAGGTAGGGGTCTCGAGCAGTACTTC	CASSEGQGRGLEQYF
few	TRBJ1-5	-	TRBV4-1	TGCGCCAGCAGCCCCTGGGACCGAAGCAATCAGCCCCAGCATTTT	CASSPWDRSNQPQHF
many	TRBJ2-6	-	TRBV10-3	TGTGCCATCACCACAGGCGCTGGGGCCAACGTCCTGACTTTC	CAITTGAGANVLTF
few	TRBJ1-2	-	TRBV6-1	TGTGCCAGCAGTGAAGCATACGTCCTATTGCTAGCTAACTATGGCTACACCTTC	CASSEAYVLLLANYGYTF
-	TRBJ1-5	-	TRBV12-5	TGTGCTAGTGGTTCCCTCCCGTCGACACCCCTAAACAATCAGCCCCAGCATTTT	CASGSLPSTPLNNQPQHF
-	TRBJ2-1	TRBD1	TRBV7-7	TGTGCCAGCAGCATTGGACAGGGAAGAAATGAGCAGTTCTTC	CASSIGQGRNEQFF
-	TRBJ1-4	-	TRBV7-2	TGTGCCAGCAGCCCCCGGTGGGGAGGGAATGAAAAACCGTTTTTT	CASSPRWGGNEKPFF
many	TRBJ2-5	-	TRBV10-3	TGTGCCATCAGTGGAGCAGGGGAAGAGACCCAGTACTTC	CAISGAGEETQYF
many	TRBJ2-3	-	TRBV7-2	TGTGCCAGCAGCCGCGAGGGGACCATATATACGCAGTATTTT	CASSREGTIYTQYF
-	TRBJ1-5	-	TRBV20-1	TGCAGTGCTAGAAGGGGCCGGGATCAGCCCCAGCATTTT	CSARRGRDQPQHF
few	TRBJ2-7	-	TRBV11-1	TGTGCCAGCAGCCCAAGTTCGGACAGACAATACGAGCAGTACTTC	CASSPSSDRQYEQYF
once	TRBJ2-7	TRBD2	TRBV4-1	TGCGCCAGCAGCCCCCAACTAGCGGGGAACCCCTTCGAGCAGTACTTC	CASSPQLAGNPFEQYF
-	TRBJ2-3	-	TRBV3-1	TGTGCCAGCAGCCAAGATTTGGCTAGAGTAGATACGCAGTATTTT	CASSQDLARVDTQYF
few	TRBJ2-7	TRBD2	TRBV20-1	TGCAGTGCTAGGACTAGCGGGCCGGCCGACGAGCAGTACTTC	CSARTSGPADEQYF
few	TRBJ2-3	TRBD1	TRBV20-1	TGCAGTGTTCTGGACAGGGGGATAGATACGCAGTATTTT	CSVLDRGIDTQYF
few	TRBJ2-5	TRBD2	TRBV7-2	TGTGCCAGCAGCCCGTGGGTGGAACGGGGGGGCAAAGAGACCCAGTACTTC	CASSPWVERGGKETQYF
-	TRBJ1-2	-	TRBV19	TGTGCCAGTAGTAAGGAATCCTACTATGGCTACACCTTC	CASSKESYYGYTF
-	TRBJ2-1	TRBD1	TRBV5-6	TGTGCCAGCAGCTTTGAGACAGGGTGGAATGAGCAGTTCTTC	CASSFETGWNEQFF
-	TRBJ2-3	TRBD1	TRBV11-2	TGTGCCAGCAGCTTAACGTTTTACGTGTCGGGACAGTACACAGATACGCAGTATTTT	CASSLTFYVSGQYTDTQYF
-	TRBJ2-1	-	TRBV20-1	TGCAGTGCTAGACTGCCTTACTCCTACAATGAGCAGTTCTTC	CSARLPYSYNEQFF
-	TRBJ1-6	-	TRBV9	TGTGCCAGCAGCGTAGATGAGGGGACGGGATCACCCCTCCACTTT	CASSVDEGTGSPLHF
-	TRBJ2-5	TRBD2	TRBV7-2	TGTGCCAGCAGCTCAAGCACTAGCGGGGAAGAGACCCAGTACTTC	CASSSSTSGEETQYF
-	TRBJ2-7	TRBD2	TRBV7-9	TGTGCCAGCAGCCCTAGCCCCGGGGGGGGATCCTACGAGCAGTACTTC	CASSPSPGGGSYEQYF
few	TRBJ2-3	TRBD2	TRBV9	TGTGCCAGCAGCGTCGTACTAGCGGGGAATACGCAGTATTTT	CASSVVLAGNTQYF
-	TRBJ1-2	-	TRBV27	TGTGCCAGCAGTTTTAACCGAGGAGGTGGCTACACCTTC	CASSFNRGGGYTF
-	TRBJ2-7	TRBD1	TRBV3-1	TGTGCCAGCAGCCTCCGGACAGGGGGGGGCGAGCAGTACTTC	CASSLRTGGGEQYF
-	TRBJ2-3	-	TRBV6-6	TGTGCCAGCAATCGGGACGGCGGGTACACAGATACGCAGTATTTT	CASNRDGGYTDTQYF
-	TRBJ1-2	TRBD1	TRBV7-9	TGTGCCAGCAGCGGGGGACAGGGGGCAGATGACTACACCTTC	CASSGGQGADDYTF
-	TRBJ2-3	TRBD2	TRBV10-2	TGCGCCAGCAGTGGACTAGCGGGGGATATGGAGGGGATACGCACAGATATGCAGTATTTT	CASSGLAGDMEGIRTDMQYF
once	TRBJ2-2	-	TRBV6-6	TGTGCCAGCAGTTACTCGAGCAAGCGGGCGAACACCGGGGAGCTGTTTTTT	CASSYSSKRANTGELFF
-	TRBJ1-3	-	TRBV7-2	TGTGCCAGCAGCCCTGGGGTAGAGGGGTCCATATATTTT	CASSPGVEGSIYF
-	TRBJ2-3	TRBD1	TRBV6-5	TGTGCCAGCAGCATCACAGGGGGTCGGGAAGATACGCAGTATTTT	CASSITGGREDTQYF
-	TRBJ1-1	-	TRBV3-1	TGTGCCAGCAGCCCGGGAGGGGTCATGAACACTGAAGCTTTCTTT	CASSPGGVMNTEAFF
-	TRBJ2-3	TRBD2	TRBV10-3	TGTGCCATCAGTGAGTCGTCGGGCGGGAGGGGGACAGATACGCAGTATTTT	CAISESSGGRGTDTQYF